This T cell receptor (beta chain) derives from a study of identifying expanded T cells in peripheral blood. Findings and caveats of the study: Variance in clone template counts between approximately 2-week samples significantly increased with total template count across all healthy donors. Technical replicates showed around 1.2 changed clones; about 2 weeks roughly 16; four weeks 19.

The CDR3 runs 15 residues. Germline V gives CDR1 SGHTA, CDR2 FQGNSA. Trimming left V 4 bases short and J 3 bases short, with 16 bases between. During the collection period, no donor immune events like infections were recorded. Assay used: immunoSEQ multiplex PCR; TCRdb lists only in-frame clones, some missing. The data contain roughly 61,000 clones, about 92% of them singletons. For this clone: Its antigen is still unknown.

Sequencing input: blood. The V gene is TRBV7-2, the J gene TRBJ2-7; D not resolved. This clonotype was sampled from a person aged 18-70 years in good health. CDR3 region: CASSSRLSRVYEQYF. The CDR3 nucleotides are TGTGCCAGCAGCTCCCGGCTTTCTAGGGTCTACGAGCAGTACTTC.